These 14 T cell receptor beta chains were all obtained from the same sample, sequenced in a study of T cell responses to AZD1222 COVID-19 vaccine. Generated by immunoSEQ multiplex PCR, the TCRdb table keeps only in-frame clones and is missing some. Here the sample spans more than 50,000 clones, roughly 86% being singletons. This sample comprised peripheral blood, obtained 28 days after the second AZD1222 dose. The receptors come from an adult who received the AZD1222 COVID-19 vaccine.

The chain employs TRBV28 and TRBJ2-7; TRBD2 is a possible D gene (6 bases). Germline V gene sequence: CDR1 MDHEN, CDR2 SYDVKM. The CDR3 has 13 residues. The V gene lost 8 bases and the J gene lost 2 bases, with 13 bases spanning the gap. CDR3 protein: CASELGGTYEQYF. Written as DNA, the CDR3 is TGTGCCAGCGAGTTGGGGGGAACCTACGAGCAGTACTTC.

This clone has only a few counts. The V gene is TRBV6-5, the J gene TRBJ1-2; D gene ambiguous. The V gene lost 6 bases and the J gene lost 0 bases, with 11 bases spanning the gap. The CDR3 is 14 amino acids. The germline gives CDR1 MNHEY, CDR2 SVGAGI. CDR3 protein: CASSPFVSNYGYTF. The CDR3 DNA reads as TGTGCCAGCAGCCCCTTCGTTTCTAACTATGGCTACACCTTC.

The CDR3 nucleotides are TGCAGTGCTAGTACAGGGCCCACTGAAGCTTTCTTT. This sequence encodes CSASTGPTEAFF. V gene TRBV20-1 combines with J gene TRBJ1-1; TRBD1 might be the D (6 bases). This CDR3 comprises 12 residues. The V gene lost 3 bases and the J gene lost 4 bases, with 9 bases spanning the gap. Per germline, CDR1 DFQATT and CDR2 SNEGSKA (reference sequence).

The rearrangement links TRBV19 to TRBJ2-5; D is uncertain. This CDR3 comprises 13 residues. Germline V gene lookup returns CDR1 LNHDA and CDR2 SQIVND (reference sequence). The V end lost 5 bases, the J end lost 2 bases, and 9 bases lay between the germline ends. CDR3 protein: CASSPDRQETQYF. CDR3 coding DNA: TGTGCCAGTAGTCCGGACCGGCAAGAGACCCAGTACTTC.

This clone showed up just a few times. The chain has TRBV11-3 and TRBJ2-1; 9 positions match TRBD2. Trimming cost V 0 bases and J 7 bases; bases outside gene matches: 10. CDR3 length equals 17 residues. The germline gives CDR1 SGHNT, CDR2 YENEEA. CDR3 bases: TGTGCCAGCAGCTTAGAGTTGGCGGGAGGGCCGGGAAATGAGCAGTTCTTC. Translation: CASSLELAGGPGNEQFF.

The rearrangement joins TRBV7-2 to TRBJ1-1; a possible D gene is TRBD1 (6 bases). In germline, CDR1 is SGHTA, CDR2 FQGNSA. CDR3 size: 17 residues. Trimming shortened V by 7 bases and J by 0 bases, and 21 bases separated the two germline ends. CDR3: CASTPLTGPGLNTEAFF. The CDR3 DNA sequence: TGTGCCAGCACCCCACTCACAGGGCCTGGGTTGAACACTGAAGCTTTCTTT.

The rearrangement joins TRBV7-8 to TRBJ1-1, with a weak D call TRBD1 (6 bases). Trimming removed 3 bases at V and 4 bases at J, with 9 bases between. Germline values: CDR1 SGHVS, CDR2 FQNEAQ. The CDR3 extends over 13 amino acids. The CDR3 here is CASSLQGGTEAFF. CDR3 nucleotide sequence: TGTGCCAGCAGCTTGCAAGGGGGCACTGAAGCTTTCTTT.

The V and J genes are TRBV7-9 and TRBJ1-2; 8 bases line up with TRBD1. The CDR3 is made up of 17 amino acids. J gave up 7 bases and V 3 bases, and 16 bases lay outside the gene matches. From germline, CDR1 is SEHNR and CDR2 FQNEAQ (reference sequence). The chain's CDR3 is CASSFTAARGQGFGYTF. In DNA, the CDR3 is TGTGCCAGCAGCTTTACGGCGGCGAGAGGACAGGGTTTTGGCTACACCTTC.

The chain links TRBV15 to TRBJ2-4; D possibly corresponds to TRBD1 (5 bases). This CDR3 has 13 amino acids. Germline assignment: CDR1 LNHNV and CDR2 YYDKDF (reference sequence). Trimming removed 0 bases from V and 7 bases from J, with 7 bases in between. The CDR3 DNA sequence: TGTGCCACCAGCAGAGACAGGGTGAACATTCAGTACTTC. Protein: CATSRDRVNIQYF.

V usage is TRBV7-2 and J usage is TRBJ2-1; the match to TRBD2 covers 8 bases. With V trimmed by 4 bases and J by 1 base, 3 bases remained unmatched. Germline lookup yields CDR1 SGHTA and CDR2 FQGNSA. This CDR3 region has 15 residues. In DNA form, the CDR3 reads TGTGCCAGCAGCTCTAGCGGGCGTTCCTACAATGAGCAGTTCTTC. It specifies CASSSSGRSYNEQFF.

As DNA, the CDR3 is TGTGCCAGCAGCACGAATCGGGGGTCCACTGAAGCTTTCTTT. This encodes CASSTNRGSTEAFF. This rearrangement joins TRBV7-3 to TRBJ1-1; TRBD1 might be the D (5 bases). Per germline, CDR1 SGHTA and CDR2 FQGTGA. The CDR3 loop spans 14 amino acids. V dropped 5 bases and J dropped 4 bases, with 14 bases sitting between them.

The gene calls are TRBV5-6 and TRBJ1-5, with D perhaps matching TRBD1 (6 bases). With 5 bases removed from V and 6 bases from J, the gap between germline ends came to 12 bases. The length of the CDR3 is 13 residues. Germline V gene lookup returns CDR1 SGHDT and CDR2 YYEEEE. The CDR3 sequence: CASRQGPGQPQHF. The CDR3 DNA reads as TGTGCCAGCAGACAGGGACCGGGTCAGCCCCAGCATTTT.

The chain has TRBV19 and TRBJ2-6, with D possibly being TRBD1 or TRBD2 (5 bases each). Trimming took off 5 bases at V and 4 bases at J, with 12 bases between the two ends. The CDR3 runs to 15 residues. CDR1 and CDR2 (germline): LNHDA, SQIVND (reference sequence). The CDR3 is CASSPQGAGANVLTF. For the CDR3, the DNA is TGTGCCAGTAGTCCTCAGGGAGCCGGGGCCAACGTCCTGACTTTC.

The chain recombines TRBV18 with TRBJ2-1; the match to TRBD1 covers 7 bases. The CDR3 loop spans 14 amino acids. Germline loops: CDR1 KGHSH, CDR2 LQKENI. Unmatched junction bases numbered 4, after V lost 1 base and J lost 7 bases. The CDR3 loop reads CASSPQGQKNEQFF. DNA of the CDR3: TGTGCCAGCTCACCACAGGGACAGAAAAATGAGCAGTTCTTC.